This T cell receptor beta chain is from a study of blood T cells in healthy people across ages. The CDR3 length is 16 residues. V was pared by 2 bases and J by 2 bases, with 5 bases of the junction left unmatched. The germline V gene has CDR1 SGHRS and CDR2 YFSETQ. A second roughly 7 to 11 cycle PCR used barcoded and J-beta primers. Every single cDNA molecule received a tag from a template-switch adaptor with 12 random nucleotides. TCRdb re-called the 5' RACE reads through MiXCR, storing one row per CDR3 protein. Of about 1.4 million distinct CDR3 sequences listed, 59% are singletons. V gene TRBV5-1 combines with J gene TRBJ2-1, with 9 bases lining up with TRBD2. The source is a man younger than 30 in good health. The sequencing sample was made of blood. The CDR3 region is CASSFLVAGAYNEQFF. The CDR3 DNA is TGCGCCAGCAGCTTTTTGGTAGCGGGAGCCTACAATGAGCAGTTCTTC.